This T cell receptor beta chain stems from a study of vaccination effects on CD4 cells after COVID-19 (dated by TCRdb to between 2021 and 2022). General notes on the study: Across the study, the median time from the second dose to post-vaccine sampling was 72 days (range 14 to 241). SARS-CoV-2 spike-specific CD4+ TCR repertoires were compared before and after mRNA vaccination in COVID-19 convalescent patients and in infection-naive vaccine recipients. Altogether, 10 COVID-19 convalescent patients and several SARS-CoV-2-naive healthy vaccine recipients made up the full study. The Oncomine TCR Beta short-read assay on an Illumina iSeq 100 was used to sequence cultures from other donors in the study. General conclusions and limits of the study: Limitations of the study were the small number of convalescent patients and the absence of early post-infection timepoints. Clones induced by infection and clones induced by vaccination both contracted markedly at late timepoints after vaccination, which fits with T cell responses waning over time. In healthy vaccine recipients, vaccine-induced clones were almost all SARS-CoV-2 mono-reactive, with only 1 of 255 cross-reactive with common cold coronaviruses.

Looking up the germline V gene (reference sequence) yields CDR1 LNHDA and CDR2 SQIVND. CDR3 length: 15 amino acids, cysteine to phenylalanine. The CDR3 DNA has 45 bases and is translated from base 1. The junction carries 13 bases between V and J, which are trimmed by 1 base and 6 bases respectively. As regards this clone: Its antigen is currently not known. Per-base qualities were not stored, and no clone one base away is much larger.

Library construction relied on the immunoSEQ multiplex PCR assay. DNA from the cultured and isolated CD4+ T cells underwent TCR beta CDR3 sequencing. The authors processed their data as follows. The analysis removed non-productive TCR sequences, trimmed reads to the CDR3 region, and retained only CDR3s that were 7 or more amino acids long. Antigen-specific clonotypes were identified with the MANAFEST web app by comparing expansion in peptide wells against reference cultures. To count as positive, a clone had to show expansion at FDR<0.05 compared with the reference and with all other wells, an odds ratio above 5, and a frequency above 0.1% in two replicate wells. Clonotypes significantly expanded in SARS-CoV-2 spike wells and in at least one common cold coronavirus spike condition were defined as cross-reactive. Using the stringdist R package, CDR3 similarity was measured by Levenshtein distance, and unrooted trees were constructed with ape in R 3.6.1. The source is immuneACCESS, and TCRdb retained only in-frame sequences with V and J called. Part of the clones is not carried over; for the studies checked, unresolved V genes explain less than half of this, and the remainder is unexplained. For V, J and clone size, that table is used; D and trimming come from the DNA. Counted in this sample were under 50,000 clones; about 80% of them appeared once. The ten largest clones take up just under 2% of the sample.

The ViraFEST assay stimulated PBMC with viral peptide pools and then used TCR sequencing to identify antigen-specific CD4+ T cell clonotypes by expansion. After around ten days of culture, CD4+ T cells were isolated with the EasySep CD4+ T cell isolation kit. Two doses of either the BNT162b2 or the mRNA-1273 mRNA SARS-CoV-2 vaccine were administered to participants. Healthy vaccine recipients had no prior SARS-CoV-2 infection, confirmed by negative nucleocapsid antibodies before and after vaccination. A few million PBMC per well were cultured with 9 to 10 ug/ml peptides in IMDM containing 5% human AB serum, about 10 IU/ml IL-2 and gentamicin. On days 3 and 7, half of the culture medium was replaced with fresh IL-2-containing medium. Unless noted otherwise, every peptide stimulation condition was grown in triplicate wells. PBMC were separated from whole blood using Ficoll-Paque Plus gradient centrifugation and were then either cryopreserved at -140C or used fresh. The overlapping peptide pools covered the spike proteins of SARS-CoV-2 as well as those of the common cold coronaviruses HCoV-NL63, HCoV-OC43 and HCoV-229E. The QIAamp micro DNA kit was used to extract genomic DNA from the cultured CD4+ T cells.

Sequencing used CD4+ T cells from PBMCs cultured with HCoV-NL63 spike peptides, obtained after COVID-19 vaccination. The cell subset or site label of this sample denotes: HCoV-NL63 spike overlapping peptide pool stimulation. The receptor was isolated from a human donor who received a COVID-19 vaccine. Some clones in this sample may be carry-over from other donors' samples. The sequence joins TRBV19 to TRBJ2-1; TRBD2 is a possible D gene, resting on 5 matching bases. The nucleotide sequence reads as follows: TGTGCCAGTAGTATAGTACCGGGGATGGGCAATGAGCAGTTCTTC. The encoded protein is CASSIVPGMGNEQFF.